The 30 T cell receptor beta chains given below trace back to one sample, sequenced in a study of T cells in localized non-small cell lung cancer. Clones were read by immunoSEQ multiplex PCR, and TCRdb kept only the in-frame ones, dropping some. The sample includes tens of thousands of clones, roughly 90% of them seen just once. The sample here was peripheral blood, taken before any cancer treatment. All receptors come from a woman aged 35 to 75 with stage I lung adenocarcinoma.

This chain uses TRBV9 with TRBJ1-2; 8 positions agree with TRBD1. Germline trimming cut 0 bases from V and 4 bases from J; bases unmatched to any gene: 17. The germline gives CDR1 SGDLS, CDR2 YYNGEE. The CDR3 contains 19 residues. The CDR3 DNA follows: TGTGCCAGCAGCGTAGAAGTGGACTACGGAGACAGGGGTGCCTATGGCTACACCTTC. The encoded protein is CASSVEVDYGDRGAYGYTF. Based on the CDR3 plus reference TRBV9 and TRBJ1-2, the full variable domain is DSGVTQTPKHLITATGQRVTLRCSPRSGDLSVYWYQQSLDQGLQFLIQYYNGEERAKGNILERFSAQQFPDLHSELNLSSLELGDSALYFCASSVEVDYGDRGAYGYTFGSGTRLTVV.

J is TRBJ2-5 and V is TRBV30, with D tentatively TRBD1 (5 bases). The CDR3 covers 13 residues. Trimming removed 5 bases at V and 5 bases at J, with 15 bases between. CDR1 and CDR2 from the germline V gene are GTSNPN and SVGIG (reference sequence). CDR3 sequence (DNA): TGTGCCTGGGCCGTAGGGGATACGGAGACCCAGTACTTC. Encoded protein: CAWAVGDTETQYF.

The rearrangement joins TRBV10-1 to TRBJ2-3, with D uncertain. CDR1 and CDR2 (germline): WNHNN, SYGVQD (reference sequence). Trimming took off 8 bases at V and 0 bases at J, with 6 bases between the two ends. The CDR3 has 12 amino acids. The chain's CDR3 is CASASSTDTQYF. CDR3 sequence (DNA): TGCGCCAGCGCCTCAAGCACAGATACGCAGTATTTT.

The chain has TRBV13 and TRBJ2-3, with 12 bases that match TRBD2. The CDR3 consists of 16 residues. CDR1 and CDR2 from the germline V gene are PRHDT and FYEKMQ (reference sequence). J was trimmed by 4 bases and V by 4 bases; bases with no gene match: 6. The CDR3 DNA follows: TGTGCCAGCAGCTCTAGACTAGCGGGAGCCTCAGATACGCAGTATTTT. Its protein is CASSSRLAGASDTQYF.

This chain joins TRBV7-2 and TRBJ1-2; D is ambiguous. V was pared by 4 bases and J by 7 bases, with 13 bases between. Germline lookup yields CDR1 SGHTA and CDR2 FQGNSA. The CDR3 totals 13 residues. The CDR3 nucleotides are TGTGCCAGCAGCTCGCGGCGAGAAGTTGGCTACACCTTC. Its protein product is CASSSRREVGYTF.

The rearrangement links TRBV11-3 to TRBJ2-6; D perhaps matches TRBD2 (5 bases). The CDR3 covers 16 residues. The V and J ends lost 5 bases and 0 bases respectively, with 11 bases between them. Germline V gene lookup returns CDR1 SGHNT and CDR2 YENEEA. The CDR3 DNA reads as TGTGCCAGCAGCCTTGGGAGTTCCTCTGGGGCCAACGTCCTGACTTTC. Protein: CASSLGSSSGANVLTF. The variable domain in full, with the rest retrieved from reference TRBV11-3 and TRBJ2-6, is EAGVVQSPRYKIIEKKQPVAFWCNPISGHNTLYWYLQNLGQGPELLIRYENEEAVDDSQLPKDRFSAERLKGVDSTLKIQPAELGDSAVYLCASSLGSSSGANVLTFGAGSRLTVL.

The CDR3 DNA sequence: TGTGCCAGCAGCCAAGACTGGGGACAAGCTGATGAAAAACTGTTTTTT. This gives the protein CASSQDWGQADEKLFF. The chain combines TRBV14 with TRBJ1-4; tentative D call: TRBD1 (6 bases). CDR1 is SGHDN, CDR2 FVKESK, per germline. Trimming shortened V by 0 bases and J by 6 bases, and 14 bases separated the two germline ends. The CDR3 length is 16 residues.

The V call is TRBV6-1, the J call TRBJ1-1, with unresolved D. Trimming pared 6 bases from V and 1 base from J, leaving 15 bases between. Germline CDR1 reads MNHNS; CDR2 reads SASEGT. The CDR3 extends over 15 amino acids. The CDR3 is CASRGLAARNTEAFF. For the CDR3, the DNA is TGTGCCAGCAGAGGCTTGGCAGCAAGGAACACTGAAGCTTTCTTT.

The chain combines TRBV21-1 with TRBJ2-7; the table names TRBD2, a call not compared with the DNA. TRBV21-1 is termed a pseudogene. There are 15 residues in the CDR3. The CDR3 DNA reads as TGTGCCAGCAGCAATACCCCCGGGGAGGGGAACGAGCAGTACTTC. It translates to CASSNTPGEGNEQYF.

This clone was counted once. This rearrangement joins TRBV29-1 to TRBJ2-3, with a possible D match to TRBD2 (6 bases). Germline-derived CDR1 and CDR2 are SQVTM and ANQGSEA. This CDR3 is built from 14 residues. With 2 bases removed from V and 4 bases from J, the gap between germline ends came to 13 bases. The CDR3 reads CSVESGRHPDTQYF. CDR3 bases: TGCAGCGTTGAATCGGGGAGGCACCCAGATACGCAGTATTTT.

The V call is TRBV28, the J call TRBJ2-7; possibly TRBD1 or TRBD2 for D (5 bases each). There are 12 residues in the CDR3. Trimming pared 10 bases from V and 6 bases from J, leaving 16 bases between. The germline gives CDR1 MDHEN, CDR2 SYDVKM. This CDR3 reads CATSQGDREQYF. CDR3 in DNA: TGTGCCACCAGCCAAGGGGACCGCGAGCAGTACTTC.

The V call is TRBV29-1, the J call TRBJ1-2; a weak D match, TRBD1 (5 bases). The CDR3 covers 13 residues. From germline, CDR1 is SQVTM and CDR2 ANQGSEA. The V and J ends lost 8 bases and 0 bases respectively, with 13 bases between them. CDR3 protein: CSTRKGANYGYTF. The CDR3 DNA reads as TGCAGCACCAGAAAAGGGGCTAACTATGGCTACACCTTC.

The CDR3 reads CASTPGQGVDTIYF. CDR3 DNA: TGTGCCAGCACTCCGGGACAGGGGGTAGACACCATATATTTT. This rearrangement joins TRBV6-5 to TRBJ1-3; the match to TRBD1 covers 11 bases. Germline V gene data show CDR1 as MNHEY and CDR2 as SVGAGI. Trimming cost V 7 bases and J 8 bases; bases outside gene matches: 7. The CDR3 is made up of 14 amino acids.

V is TRBV7-8 and J is TRBJ2-5; the match to TRBD2 covers 10 bases. The germline V gene has CDR1 SGHVS and CDR2 FQNEAQ. Trimming at V came to 5 bases and at J to 4 bases, leaving 7 bases not matched to a gene. The CDR3 loop spans 15 amino acids. CDR3 DNA sequence: TGTGCCAGCAGCCAAACTAGCGGGATAGGAGAGACCCAGTACTTC. This translates into CASSQTSGIGETQYF.

This clone was seen more than once but under ten times. The chain employs TRBV11-2 and TRBJ1-2, with D hard to call. Trimming took off 0 bases at V and 2 bases at J, with 4 bases between the two ends. CDR1 and CDR2 from the germline V gene are SGHAT and FQNNGV. This CDR3 region has 13 residues. The CDR3 spells CASSLDRNYGYTF. Here the CDR3 DNA reads TGTGCCAGCAGCTTAGACCGAAACTATGGCTACACCTTC.

This rearrangement joins TRBV5-6 to TRBJ2-7; D ambiguous. The CDR3 covers 13 residues. Trimming left V 3 bases short and J 6 bases short, with 13 bases between. Germline V gene lookup returns CDR1 SGHDT and CDR2 YYEEEE. CDR3 loop: CASSSARLREQYF. Here the CDR3 DNA reads TGTGCCAGCAGCTCCGCTCGATTACGCGAGCAGTACTTC.

Here the CDR3 DNA reads TGTGCCAGCAGTGAAGTAGGCAAGGGGAGCGGAAACACCATATATTTT. It yields the protein CASSEVGKGSGNTIYF. This chain uses TRBV2 with TRBJ1-3, with D possibly TRBD1 on 5 matching bases. CDR3 size: 16 residues. V lost 1 base and J 4 bases, leaving 14 bases between the germline ends. The germline gives CDR1 SNHLY, CDR2 FYNNEI.

This chain uses TRBV5-6 with TRBJ1-2, with 9 bases that match TRBD1. Germline V gene sequence: CDR1 SGHDT, CDR2 YYEEEE. CDR3 length: 14 residues. After removal of 2 bases from V and 4 bases from J, the junction contained 3 bases not matched to a gene. CDR3 sequence reads: CASSFGTGTYGYTF. In nucleotides, the CDR3 is TGTGCCAGCAGCTTCGGGACAGGGACCTATGGCTACACCTTC.

This clone was picked up one time. The rearrangement joins TRBV4-2 to TRBJ1-1; D not resolved. The germline V gene encodes CDR1 LGHNA and CDR2 YNFKEQ. The CDR3 spans 15 residues. Trimming shortened V by 1 base and J by 1 base, and 10 bases separated the two germline ends. The CDR3 DNA reads TGTGCCAGCAGCCAAGCCGGGGTCAAGAACACTGAAGCTTTCTTT. Translation gives CASSQAGVKNTEAFF.

This clone appeared a single time. This rearrangement joins TRBV7-8 to TRBJ1-4; D is possibly TRBD1 (5 bases). The V end was cut by 6 bases, the J end by 12 bases, with 20 bases between. CDR1 SGHVS and CDR2 FQNEAQ come from the germline V gene. The CDR3 extends over 14 amino acids. CDR3 amino acids: CASRSGTSRGELFF. CDR3 DNA sequence: TGTGCCAGCAGATCTGGGACCTCACGGGGGGAACTGTTTTTT.

The chain uses TRBV4-3 and TRBJ2-3; maybe TRBD1 (5 bases). Trimming shortened V by 4 bases and J by 2 bases, and 16 bases separated the two germline ends. The length of the CDR3 is 16 residues. CDR1 is LGHNA and CDR2 is YSLEER in the germline V gene. CDR3 sequence reads: CASSRMMDTSTDTQYF. For the CDR3, the DNA is TGCGCCAGCAGCCGGATGATGGACACCTCCACAGATACGCAGTATTTT.

Only one count was recorded for this clone. The chain recombines TRBV7-2 with TRBJ2-3; D ambiguous. V was trimmed by 6 bases and J by 2 bases, leaving 12 bases between them. The CDR3 consists of 14 residues. Germline assignment: CDR1 SGHTA and CDR2 FQGNSA. The CDR3 nucleotides are TGTGCCAGCAGGACCATGGGCCACACAGATACGCAGTATTTT. Translating it yields CASRTMGHTDTQYF.

This clone showed up just a few times. This chain connects TRBV6-1 to TRBJ2-5; TRBD2 agrees at 9 bases. The CDR3 sequence is 15 residues long. Germline V gene data show CDR1 as MNHNS and CDR2 as SASEGT. V lost 2 bases and J lost 2; bases outside the gene matches: 3. The CDR3 DNA is TGTGCCAGCAGTGAATGGCTAGCGGGGCAAGAGACCCAGTACTTC. Amino acid sequence: CASSEWLAGQETQYF.

The chain combines TRBV19 with TRBJ2-1, with 8 bases identical to TRBD2. Trimming took 0 bases from V and 6 from J; bases not matched to a gene: 4. The CDR3 sequence is 15 residues long. Germline-derived CDR1 and CDR2 are LNHDA and SQIVND (reference sequence). CDR3 in DNA: TGTGCCAGTAGTATAGACGGGACTAGTCTCAATGAGCAGTTCTTC. This encodes CASSIDGTSLNEQFF.

The chain is built from TRBV27 and TRBJ2-6; D call uncertain. This CDR3 has 17 amino acids. From germline, CDR1 is MNHEY and CDR2 SMNVEV (reference sequence). Deletions cut 5 bases from V and 0 bases from J, with 14 bases between. The CDR3 nucleotides are TGTGCCAGCAGTACGACGGGCCTTTACTCTGGGGCCAACGTCCTGACTTTC. As protein: CASSTTGLYSGANVLTF.

The rearrangement links TRBV10-3 to TRBJ1-2; D might be TRBD1 (5 bases). The CDR3 extends over 14 amino acids. Germline loops: CDR1 ENHRY, CDR2 SYGVKD. The ends were cut back, 3 bases at V and 8 bases at J, with 16 bases in the middle. In nucleotides, the CDR3 is TGTGCCATCAGTGAACCGGGACCCATAACCGGCTACACCTTC. Its protein product is CAISEPGPITGYTF.

CDR3 sequence (DNA): TGTGCCAGTAATACCGGGACAGGGGACAATCAGCCCCAGCATTTT. This encodes CASNTGTGDNQPQHF. This sequence joins TRBV19 and TRBJ1-5; 10 bases match TRBD1. The V segment lost 7 bases and the J segment 3 bases; nucleotides outside the gene matches: 6. The CDR3 totals 15 residues. From germline, CDR1 is LNHDA and CDR2 SQIVND (reference sequence).

The chain is built from TRBV7-9 and TRBJ1-1; 11 bases are a match to TRBD1. The CDR3 covers 15 residues. The ends lost 0 bases at V and 4 bases at J; junction bases unmatched: 1. Germline V gene lookup returns CDR1 SEHNR and CDR2 FQNEAQ (reference sequence). The CDR3 protein is CASSLADRGRTEAFF. The DNA of the CDR3 is TGTGCCAGCAGCTTAGCGGACAGGGGGCGCACTGAAGCTTTCTTT.

The V gene is TRBV9, the J gene TRBJ1-4, with 8 positions matching TRBD1. The junction had 7 bases not matched to a gene; V was cut back by 0 bases and J by 6 bases. The CDR3 consists of 16 residues. Germline assignment: CDR1 SGDLS and CDR2 YYNGEE. The CDR3 loop reads CASSVGTGKEDEKLFF. In DNA form, the CDR3 reads TGTGCCAGCAGCGTAGGGACAGGGAAGGAGGATGAAAAACTGTTTTTT.

The rearrangement links TRBV6-5 to TRBJ2-3; 7 bases agree with TRBD1. This CDR3 spans 16 amino acids. V shed 4 bases and J 3 bases; nucleotides not matched to a gene: 10. Germline V lookup: CDR1 MNHEY, CDR2 SVGAGI. DNA of the CDR3: TGTGCCAGCAGTTCCACGACAGGGCAGGGGACAGATACGCAGTATTTT. This gives the protein CASSSTTGQGTDTQYF.